The source of this TCR beta chain is a study of shared clonotypes between healthy human individuals. The CDR3 has 15 residues. The junction had 6 bases not matched to a gene; V was cut back by 0 bases and J by 8 bases. CDR1 is SGHRS and CDR2 is YFSETQ in the germline V gene. TCRdb keeps only in-frame clones here, not all; method: immunoSEQ multiplex PCR. The data hold approximately 940,000 clones, with roughly 72% observed a single time. The sequence derives from a man between 18 and 35 years old in good health. J is TRBJ1-4 and V is TRBV5-1, with 8 bases fitting TRBD1. The sample comprised memory CD4+ T cells sorted from blood. Specified subset: CD45RA-negative fraction. CDR3 region: CASSLAGGREEKLFF. CDR3 bases: TGCGCCAGCAGCTTGGCAGGGGGCCGTGAGGAAAAACTGTTTTTT.